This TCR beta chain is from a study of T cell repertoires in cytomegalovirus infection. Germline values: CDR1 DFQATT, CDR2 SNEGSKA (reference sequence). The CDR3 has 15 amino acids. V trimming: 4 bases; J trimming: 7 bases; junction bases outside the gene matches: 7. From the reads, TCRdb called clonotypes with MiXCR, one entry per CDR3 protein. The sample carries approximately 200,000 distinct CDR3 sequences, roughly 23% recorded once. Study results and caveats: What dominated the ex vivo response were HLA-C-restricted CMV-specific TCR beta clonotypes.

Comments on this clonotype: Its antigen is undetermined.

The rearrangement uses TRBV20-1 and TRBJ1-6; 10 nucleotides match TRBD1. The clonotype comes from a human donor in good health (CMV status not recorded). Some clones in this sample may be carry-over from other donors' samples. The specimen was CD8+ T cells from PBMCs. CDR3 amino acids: CSATSTGGLNSPLHF. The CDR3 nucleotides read TGCAGTGCTACCTCGACAGGGGGCTTGAATTCACCCCTCCACTTT.